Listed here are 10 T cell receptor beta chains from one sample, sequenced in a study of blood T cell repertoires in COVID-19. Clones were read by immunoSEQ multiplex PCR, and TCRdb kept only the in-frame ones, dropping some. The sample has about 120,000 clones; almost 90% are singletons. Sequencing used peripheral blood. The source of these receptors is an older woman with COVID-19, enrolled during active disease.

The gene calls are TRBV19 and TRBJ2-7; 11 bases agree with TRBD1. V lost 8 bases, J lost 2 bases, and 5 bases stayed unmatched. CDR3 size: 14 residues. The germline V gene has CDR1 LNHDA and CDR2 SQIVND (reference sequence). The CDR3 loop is CASGPGQGAYEQYF. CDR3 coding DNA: TGTGCCAGTGGTCCGGGACAGGGGGCCTACGAGCAGTACTTC.

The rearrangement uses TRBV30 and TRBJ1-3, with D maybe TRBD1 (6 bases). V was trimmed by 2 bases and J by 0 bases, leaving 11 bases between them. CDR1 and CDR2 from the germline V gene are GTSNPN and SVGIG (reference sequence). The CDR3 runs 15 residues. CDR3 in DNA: TGTGCCTGGAGTCCAGGGGTCGGCTCTGGAAACACCATATATTTT. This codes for CAWSPGVGSGNTIYF.

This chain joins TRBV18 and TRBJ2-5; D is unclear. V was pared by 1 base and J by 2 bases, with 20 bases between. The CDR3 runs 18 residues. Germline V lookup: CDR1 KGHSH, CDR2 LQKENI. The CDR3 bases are TGTGCCAGCTCACCACGTTTACGTCAGGAAGTCGTTCAAGAGACCCAGTACTTC. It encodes CASSPRLRQEVVQETQYF.

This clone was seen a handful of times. CDR3 loop: CASSSTSQGVRVAFF. The CDR3, as DNA: TGTGCCAGCAGCTCCACCTCACAGGGAGTGAGGGTAGCTTTCTTT. The chain joins TRBV7-2 to TRBJ1-1, with D tentatively TRBD1 (6 bases). CDR3 size: 15 residues. Germline CDR1 and CDR2: SGHTA and FQGNSA. Trimming took 4 bases from V and 10 from J, leaving 22 bases between them.

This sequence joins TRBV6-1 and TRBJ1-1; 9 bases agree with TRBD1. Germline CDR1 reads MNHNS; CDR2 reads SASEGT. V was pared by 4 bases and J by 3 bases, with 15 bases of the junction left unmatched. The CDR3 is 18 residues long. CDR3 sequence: CASSGPPRTGVGYTEAFF. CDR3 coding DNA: TGTGCCAGCAGTGGACCCCCGAGGACAGGGGTAGGGTACACTGAAGCTTTCTTT.

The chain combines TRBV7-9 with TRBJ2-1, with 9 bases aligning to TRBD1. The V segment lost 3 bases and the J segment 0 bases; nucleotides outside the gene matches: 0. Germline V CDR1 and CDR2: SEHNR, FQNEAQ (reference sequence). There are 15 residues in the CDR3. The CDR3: CASSLGQGSYNEQFF. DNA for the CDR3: TGTGCCAGCAGCTTGGGACAGGGCTCCTACAATGAGCAGTTCTTC.

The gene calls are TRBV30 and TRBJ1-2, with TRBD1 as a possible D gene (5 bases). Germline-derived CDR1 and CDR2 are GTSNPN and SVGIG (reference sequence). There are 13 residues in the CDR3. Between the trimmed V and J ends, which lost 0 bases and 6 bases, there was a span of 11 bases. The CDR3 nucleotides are TGTGCCTGGAGTGTACTGGCAGGGAATGGCTACACCTTC. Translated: CAWSVLAGNGYTF.

The chain's CDR3 is CASKLAGGLNEQFF. The CDR3, as DNA: TGCGCCAGCAAACTAGCGGGGGGGCTGAATGAGCAGTTCTTC. The genes are TRBV5-1 and TRBJ2-1; TRBD2 aligns across 13 bases. This CDR3 has 14 amino acids. Germline assignment: CDR1 SGHRS and CDR2 YFSETQ. V was pared by 6 bases and J by 7 bases, with 4 bases of the junction left unmatched.

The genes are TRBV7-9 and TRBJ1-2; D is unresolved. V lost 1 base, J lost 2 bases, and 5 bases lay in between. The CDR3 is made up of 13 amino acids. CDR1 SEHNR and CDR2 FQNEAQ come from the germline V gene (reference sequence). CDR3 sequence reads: CASSLGANYGYTF. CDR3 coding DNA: TGTGCCAGCAGCTTAGGGGCGAACTATGGCTACACCTTC.

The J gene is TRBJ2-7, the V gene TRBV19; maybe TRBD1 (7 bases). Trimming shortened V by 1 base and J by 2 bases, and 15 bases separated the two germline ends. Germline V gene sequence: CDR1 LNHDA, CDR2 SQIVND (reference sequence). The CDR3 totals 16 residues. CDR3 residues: CASSIVAGQITYEQYF. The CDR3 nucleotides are TGTGCCAGTAGTATAGTGGCGGGACAGATCACCTACGAGCAGTACTTC.